Below, one TCR beta chain is given with its context. The CDR3 runs 15 residues. Germline-derived CDR1 and CDR2 are SNHLY and FYNNEI. The V segment lost 4 bases and the J segment 3 bases; nucleotides outside the gene matches: 4. This specimen comes from a study of blood T cell repertoires in COVID-19. The wider study: Whether acute or convalescent, the COVID-19 samples came from the United States, Italy and Spain.

Source study methods: Estimation of nucleated cell counts was performed using reference gene primer amplification. The assay was immunoSEQ multiplex PCR, and TCRdb's table has in-frame clones only and misses some. V and J calls plus clone size are reproduced from that table; the DNA served to infer D and trimming. Here the sample spans about 110,000 clones, over 60% being singletons. The specimen sequenced was peripheral blood. This sequence was found in a man at least 80 years old with COVID-19, enrolled during active disease. The chain carries TRBV2 and TRBJ2-2; 8 bases are a match to TRBD1. The CDR3 is CASSGTGGYTGELFF. CDR3 coding DNA: TGTGCCAGCAGTGGAACAGGGGGGTACACCGGGGAGCTGTTTTTT.